The present TCR beta chain was sequenced within a study of regulatory T cells in long-lasting Graves disease. Time point noted: newly diagnosed GD, antithyroid drugs for less than 3 months. Isolated PBMC RNA provided the starting material for the TCR library. The patient group derived from an endocrinology department in Xi'an, China. Relying on iRepertoire HTBI primers and Arm-PCR of CDR3 regions, the team built TCR beta libraries. MiXCR was run by TCRdb on the multiplex PCR reads, yielding one entry per CDR3 protein. The sample has some 230,000 distinct CDR3 sequences, about 18% seen once. Germline CDR1 and CDR2: LGHDT and YNNKEL (reference sequence). The CDR3 runs 15 residues. This clonotype has a handful of counts. This may stem from a read error, because a much larger clone lies one nucleotide away.

The clonotype comes from a female donor with Graves disease. The chain employs TRBV3-1 and TRBJ2-6; possibly TRBD2 for D (6 bases). The sample here was peripheral blood mononuclear cells (PBMCs), taken at new diagnosis, from a patient treated with antithyroid drugs. The CDR3 bases are TGTGCCAGCAGCCGAGGGGACTCTGGGGCCAACGTCCTGGCTTTC. It is translated as CASSRGDSGANVLAF.